This T cell receptor (beta chain) was recorded in a study of T cell changes during pregnancy in multiple sclerosis. V was trimmed by 4 bases and J by 3 bases, leaving 10 bases between them. The V gene's germline CDR1 is MNHEY and CDR2 SVGAGI. CDR3 length: 15 residues. The method was immunoSEQ multiplex PCR; TCRdb's version includes in-frame clones alone and lacks a portion of them. The table shows around 92,000 clones, with almost 95% occurring only once. J is TRBJ2-6 and V is TRBV6-5; D is possibly TRBD1 (6 bases). The sequence derives from a female donor with multiple sclerosis, enrolled in a pregnancy study. This specimen consisted of peripheral blood, obtained in the third trimester of pregnancy. The CDR3 sequence is CASSLQGFGANVLTF. CDR3 coding DNA: TGTGCCAGCAGTTTACAGGGTTTTGGGGCCAACGTCCTGACTTTC.